Listed below are T cell receptor beta chains from one sample, sequenced in a study of T cells after yellow fever vaccination. TCRdb analysed the 5' RACE reads with MiXCR anew, one entry per CDR3 protein. Of 400,000 to 450,000 distinct CDR3 sequences in the sample, about 19% are singletons; the top ten hold about a sixth. This specimen was PBMCs, taken before the yellow fever booster vaccination. The origin of the receptors is a man younger than 30 who received the YFV17D yellow fever vaccine. Both conserved end residues are part of each CDR3. The order of the fields is V gene, clone size, D gene, J gene, CDR3 DNA, CDR3 protein. The D gene is left open where the match is weak. Where a row states a size, it is once, few, many or the class of an expanded clone; other rows omit it.

TRBV7-6	NA	TRBD1	TRBJ2-1	TGTGCCAGCAGCTTAGGGGACAGGGTTGGCAATGAGCAGTTCTTC	CASSLGDRVGNEQFF
TRBV9	few	TRBD2	TRBJ2-3	TGTGCCAGCAGCGTAGAGGGTAGCGGGATCACAGATACGCAGTATTTT	CASSVEGSGITDTQYF
TRBV5-1	NA	TRBD2	TRBJ2-3	TGCGCCAGCAGCTTGGCGGAACTAGCGGGGGCCAGCACAGATACGCAGTATTTT	CASSLAELAGASTDTQYF
TRBV14	few	TRBD1	TRBJ1-3	TGTGCCAGCACCATGAGTGGGAGACAGGGCTATTTT	CASTMSGRQGYF
TRBV6-6	NA	TRBD1	TRBJ1-2	TGTGCCAGCAGCCGGGACAGGGGGCATGGGGGCTACACCTTC	CASSRDRGHGGYTF
TRBV6-5	NA	NA	TRBJ2-4	TGTGCCAGCTACACCGGGATAAAAAACATTCAGTACTTC	CASYTGIKNIQYF
TRBV29-1	few	NA	TRBJ1-1	TGCAGCGTGCAGGGCTCTGGGTACACTGAAGCTTTCTTT	CSVQGSGYTEAFF
TRBV7-2	NA	NA	TRBJ2-1	TGTGCCAGCAGCGGGGACCTCCAGGAGCAGTTCTTC	CASSGDLQEQFF
TRBV6-5	many	TRBD1	TRBJ1-1	TGTGCCAGCAGTTACTGGAAGGGACAGGGGACTGAAGCTTTCTTT	CASSYWKGQGTEAFF
TRBV7-9	many	NA	TRBJ1-5	TGTGCCAGCAGCTTTGGCAATCAGCCCCAGCATTTT	CASSFGNQPQHF
TRBV12-3/TRBV12-4	NA	NA	TRBJ1-5	TGTGCCAGCAGCAGGGTAGATAGCAATCAGCCCCAGCATTTT	CASSRVDSNQPQHF
TRBV4-3	NA	TRBD1	TRBJ1-1	TGCGCCAGCAGCCCCTACTTGGGACAGGGTTTTCGGGCTTTCTTT	CASSPYLGQGFRAFF
TRBV12-3/TRBV12-4	NA	NA	TRBJ2-3	TGTGCCAGCAGTTTTGGGACATCTCAAAATACGCAGTATTTT	CASSFGTSQNTQYF
TRBV20-1	few	TRBD1	TRBJ2-7	TGCAGTGCGACAGGGGGCGCCCCCCACTACGAGCAGTACTTC	CSATGGAPHYEQYF
TRBV6-1	NA	NA	TRBJ2-3	TGTGCCAGCAGCGCCACAGGGTACACAGATACGCAGTATTTT	CASSATGYTDTQYF
TRBV25-1	few	NA	TRBJ1-3	TGTGCCAGCAGTCGGCATTCTGGAAACACCATATATTTT	CASSRHSGNTIYF
TRBV20-1	NA	TRBD2	TRBJ2-5	TGCAGTGCTACCCAACTAGCGCGGGAGACCCAGTACTTC	CSATQLARETQYF